The clone carrying this T cell receptor beta chain was seen more than once but under ten times. Antigen specificity is unknown. One entry per CDR3 protein results from TCRdb running MiXCR on the RT-PCR reads. The table has under 500,000 distinct CDR3 sequences, roughly 9.8% seen once. This specimen belongs to a study of response to subunit inactivated influenza vaccine. Study-wide results and caveats: Authors suggested seasonal influenza vaccinations each recruit few new T cells.

CDR1 and CDR2 (germline): SGHTA, FQGNSA. The length of the CDR3 is 14 residues. J was trimmed by 6 bases and V by 4 bases; bases with no gene match: 6. The TCR was taken from a man aged 50 to 60 who received an inactivated influenza vaccine. The source material was PBMCs from blood, sampled roughly 45 days after vaccination. This chain connects TRBV7-2 to TRBJ2-4, with TRBD1 matching over 7 bases. CDR3 sequence (DNA): TGTGCCAGCAGCTCAACCGGGACAGCAAACATTCAGTACTTC. As protein: CASSSTGTANIQYF.